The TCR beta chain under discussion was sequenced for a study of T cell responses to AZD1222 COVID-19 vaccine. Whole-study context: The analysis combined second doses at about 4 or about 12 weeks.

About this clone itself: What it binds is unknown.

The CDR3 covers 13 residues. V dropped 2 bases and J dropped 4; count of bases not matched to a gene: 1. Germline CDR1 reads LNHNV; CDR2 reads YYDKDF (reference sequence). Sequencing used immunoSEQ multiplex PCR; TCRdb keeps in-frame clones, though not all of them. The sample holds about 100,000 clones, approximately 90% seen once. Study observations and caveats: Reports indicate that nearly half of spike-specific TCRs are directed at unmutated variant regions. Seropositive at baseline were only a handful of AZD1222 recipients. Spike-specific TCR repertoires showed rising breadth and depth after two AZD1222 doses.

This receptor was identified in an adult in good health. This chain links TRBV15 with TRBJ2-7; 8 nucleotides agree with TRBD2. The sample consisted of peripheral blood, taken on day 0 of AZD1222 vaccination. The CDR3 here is CATSRTSGYEQYV. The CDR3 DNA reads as TGTGCCACCAGCAGAACTAGCGGATACGAGCAGTACGTC.